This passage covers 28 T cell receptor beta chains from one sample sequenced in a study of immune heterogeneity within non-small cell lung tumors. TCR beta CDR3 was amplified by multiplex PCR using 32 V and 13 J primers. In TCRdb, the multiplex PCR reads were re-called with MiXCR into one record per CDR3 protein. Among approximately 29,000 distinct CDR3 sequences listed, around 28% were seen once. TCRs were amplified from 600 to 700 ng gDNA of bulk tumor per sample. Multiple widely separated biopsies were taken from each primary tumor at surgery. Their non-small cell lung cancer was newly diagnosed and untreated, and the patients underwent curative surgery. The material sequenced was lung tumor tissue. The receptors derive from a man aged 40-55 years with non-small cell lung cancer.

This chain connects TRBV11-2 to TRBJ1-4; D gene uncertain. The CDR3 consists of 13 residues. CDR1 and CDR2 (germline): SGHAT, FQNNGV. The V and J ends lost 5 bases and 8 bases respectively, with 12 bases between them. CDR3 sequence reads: CASSALGREKLFF. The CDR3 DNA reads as TGTGCCAGCAGCGCCCTGGGCCGGGAAAAACTGTTTTTT.

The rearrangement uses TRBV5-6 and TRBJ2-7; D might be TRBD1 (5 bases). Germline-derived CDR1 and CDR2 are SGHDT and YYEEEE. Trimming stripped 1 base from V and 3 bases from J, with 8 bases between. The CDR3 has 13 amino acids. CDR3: CASSLTGYYEQYF. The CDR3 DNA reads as TGTGCCAGCAGCTTGACAGGATACTACGAGCAGTACTTC.

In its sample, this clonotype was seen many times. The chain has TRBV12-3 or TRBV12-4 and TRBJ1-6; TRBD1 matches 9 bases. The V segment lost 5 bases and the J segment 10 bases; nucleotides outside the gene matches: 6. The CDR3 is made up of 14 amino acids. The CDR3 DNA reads TGTGCCAGCAGTGGAGACAGGGGGGGGTCACCCCTCCACTTT. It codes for CASSGDRGGSPLHF.

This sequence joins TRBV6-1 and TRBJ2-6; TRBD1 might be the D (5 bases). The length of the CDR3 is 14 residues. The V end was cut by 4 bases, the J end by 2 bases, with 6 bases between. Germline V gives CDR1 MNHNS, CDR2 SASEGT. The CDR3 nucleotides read TGTGCCAGCAGTGCAGGGCCTGGGGCCAACGTCCTGACTTTC. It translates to CASSAGPGANVLTF.

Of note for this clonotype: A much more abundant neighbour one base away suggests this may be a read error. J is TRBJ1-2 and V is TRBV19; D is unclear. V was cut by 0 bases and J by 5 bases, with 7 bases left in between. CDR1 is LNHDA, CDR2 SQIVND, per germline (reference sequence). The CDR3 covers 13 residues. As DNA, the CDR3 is TGTGCCAGTAGTATAGAAGGCGTATATGGCTACACCTTC. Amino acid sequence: CASSIEGVYGYTF.

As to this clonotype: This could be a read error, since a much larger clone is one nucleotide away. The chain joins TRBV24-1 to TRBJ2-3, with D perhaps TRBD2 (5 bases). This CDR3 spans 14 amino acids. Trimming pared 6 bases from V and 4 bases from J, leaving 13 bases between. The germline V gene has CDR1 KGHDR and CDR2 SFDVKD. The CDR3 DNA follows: TGTGCCACCAGTCACCCCGGACTGTCAGATACGCAGTATTTT. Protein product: CATSHPGLSDTQYF.

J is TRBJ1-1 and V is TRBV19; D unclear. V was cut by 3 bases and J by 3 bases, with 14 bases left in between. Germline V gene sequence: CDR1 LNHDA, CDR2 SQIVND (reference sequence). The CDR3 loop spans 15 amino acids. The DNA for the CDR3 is TGTGCCAGTAGTATTGGGTGGGGTAGGTACACTGAAGCTTTCTTT. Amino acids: CASSIGWGRYTEAFF.

The CDR3 DNA follows: TGTGCCAGCTCACCAGGGTTGCAAGAGACCCAGTACTTC. This sequence encodes CASSPGLQETQYF. The chain links TRBV18 to TRBJ2-5; D not resolved. Trimming stripped 2 bases from V and 2 bases from J, with 6 bases between. This CDR3 is built from 13 residues. The germline V gene has CDR1 KGHSH and CDR2 LQKENI.

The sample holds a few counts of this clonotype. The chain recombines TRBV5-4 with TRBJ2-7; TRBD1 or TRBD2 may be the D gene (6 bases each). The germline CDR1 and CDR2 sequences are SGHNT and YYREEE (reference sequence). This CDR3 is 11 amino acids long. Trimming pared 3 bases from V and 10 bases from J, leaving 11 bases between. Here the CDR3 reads CASSSPGAQYF. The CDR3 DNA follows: TGTGCCAGCAGCTCCCCGGGGGCCCAGTACTTC.

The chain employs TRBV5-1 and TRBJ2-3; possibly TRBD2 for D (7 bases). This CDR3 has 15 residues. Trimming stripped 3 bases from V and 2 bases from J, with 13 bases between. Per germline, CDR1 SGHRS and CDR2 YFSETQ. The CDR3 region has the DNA TGCGCCAGCAGCTCGGGGGGCTATATCACAGATACGCAGTATTTT. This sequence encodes CASSSGGYITDTQYF.

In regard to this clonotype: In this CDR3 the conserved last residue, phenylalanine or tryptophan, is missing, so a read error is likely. This CDR3 reads CASSLAFGVGREVQFL. The CDR3 DNA reads TGTGCCAGCAGCTTAGCGTTTGGGGTGGGGCGGGAGGTGCAGTTCTTG. This sequence joins TRBV7-8 and TRBJ2-1; 8 bases agree with TRBD2. The V segment lost 0 bases and the J segment 12 bases; nucleotides outside the gene matches: 13. The germline V gene encodes CDR1 SGHVS and CDR2 FQNEAQ. This CDR3 comprises 16 residues.

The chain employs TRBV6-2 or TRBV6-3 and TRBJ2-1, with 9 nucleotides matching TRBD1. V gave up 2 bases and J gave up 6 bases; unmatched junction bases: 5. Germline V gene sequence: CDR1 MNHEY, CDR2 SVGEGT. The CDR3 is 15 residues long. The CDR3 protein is CASSYQGTGFNEQFF. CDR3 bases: TGTGCCAGCAGTTACCAGGGGACAGGGTTCAATGAGCAGTTCTTC.

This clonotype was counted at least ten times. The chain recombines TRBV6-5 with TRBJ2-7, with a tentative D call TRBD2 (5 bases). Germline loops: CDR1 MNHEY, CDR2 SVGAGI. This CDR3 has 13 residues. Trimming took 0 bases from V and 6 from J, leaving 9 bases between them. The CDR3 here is CASSYSAGLEQYF. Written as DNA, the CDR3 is TGTGCCAGCAGTTACTCGGCGGGTCTCGAGCAGTACTTC.

The chain's CDR3 is CASRLKTTGDGELFF. Here the CDR3 DNA reads TGTGCCAGCAGATTGAAAACGACAGGGGACGGGGAGCTGTTTTTT. V usage is TRBV5-4 and J usage is TRBJ2-2; the match to TRBD1 covers 8 bases. This CDR3 spans 15 amino acids. V dropped 5 bases and J dropped 7; count of bases not matched to a gene: 10. CDR1 and CDR2 (germline): SGHNT, YYREEE (reference sequence). Combining the CDR3 with reference TRBV5-4 and TRBJ2-2 gives the whole variable domain ETGVTQSPTHLIKTRGQQVTLRCSSQSGHNTVSWYQQALGQGPQFIFQYYREEENGRGNFPPRFSGLQFPNYSSELNVNALELDDSALYLCASRLKTTGDGELFFGEGSRLTVL.

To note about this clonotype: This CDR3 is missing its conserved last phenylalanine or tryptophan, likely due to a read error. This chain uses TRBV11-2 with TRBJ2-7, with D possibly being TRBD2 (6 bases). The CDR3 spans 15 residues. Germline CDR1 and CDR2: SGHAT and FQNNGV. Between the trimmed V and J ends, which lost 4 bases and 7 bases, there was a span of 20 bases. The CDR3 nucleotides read TGTGCCAGCAGCTCTTCCGGGACTGGGCAGAGAGAGCAGTACTCC. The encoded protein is CASSSSGTGQREQYS.

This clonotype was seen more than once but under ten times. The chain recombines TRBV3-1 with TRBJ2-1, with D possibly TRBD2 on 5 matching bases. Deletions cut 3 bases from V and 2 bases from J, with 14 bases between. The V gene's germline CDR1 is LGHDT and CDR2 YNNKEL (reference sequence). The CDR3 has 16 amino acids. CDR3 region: CASSQETWRAYNEQFF. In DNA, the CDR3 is TGTGCCAGCAGCCAGGAGACGTGGCGGGCCTACAATGAGCAGTTCTTC.

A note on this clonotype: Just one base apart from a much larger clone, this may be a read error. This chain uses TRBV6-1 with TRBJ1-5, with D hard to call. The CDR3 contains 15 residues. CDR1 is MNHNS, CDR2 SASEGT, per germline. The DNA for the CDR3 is TGTGCCAGCACCCTGAGGGTTTGGAACAATCATCCCCAGCATTTT. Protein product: CASTLRVWNNHPQHF.

The CDR3 loop is CAWTHPAGVYTGELFF. For the CDR3, the DNA is TGTGCCTGGACTCACCCAGCGGGAGTGTACACCGGGGAGCTGTTTTTT. The chain is built from TRBV30 and TRBJ2-2; TRBD2 agrees at 8 bases. V was pared by 4 bases and J by 3 bases, with 10 bases of the junction left unmatched. Germline values: CDR1 GTSNPN, CDR2 SVGIG (reference sequence). The CDR3 is 16 residues long.

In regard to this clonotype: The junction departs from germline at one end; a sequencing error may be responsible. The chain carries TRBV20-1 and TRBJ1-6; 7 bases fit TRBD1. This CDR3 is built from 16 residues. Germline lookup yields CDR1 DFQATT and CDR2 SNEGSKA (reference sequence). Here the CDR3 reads CSPRGGLGSYNSPLHF. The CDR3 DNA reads TGCAGTCCTAGAGGGGGCCTCGGTAGTTATAATTCACCCCTCCACTTT.

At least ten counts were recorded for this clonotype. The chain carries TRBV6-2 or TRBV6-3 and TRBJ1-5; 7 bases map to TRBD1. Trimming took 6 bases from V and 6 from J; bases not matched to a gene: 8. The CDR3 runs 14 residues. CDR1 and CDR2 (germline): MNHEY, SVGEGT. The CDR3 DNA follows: TGTGCCAGCAGATCTGACAGGGAAGGTCAGCCCCAGCATTTT. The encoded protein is CASRSDREGQPQHF.

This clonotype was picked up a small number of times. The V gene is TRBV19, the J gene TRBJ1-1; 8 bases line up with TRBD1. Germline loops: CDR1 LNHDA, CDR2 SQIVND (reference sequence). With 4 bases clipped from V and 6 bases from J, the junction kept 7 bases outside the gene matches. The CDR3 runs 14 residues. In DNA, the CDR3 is TGTGCCAGTAGTACCCGGACAGGGAAGGCTGAAGCTTTCTTT. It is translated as CASSTRTGKAEAFF.

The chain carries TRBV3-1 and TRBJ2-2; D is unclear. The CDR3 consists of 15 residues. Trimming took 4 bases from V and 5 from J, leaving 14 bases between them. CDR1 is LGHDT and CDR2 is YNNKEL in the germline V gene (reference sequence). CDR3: CASSPAAGFTGELFF. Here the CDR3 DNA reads TGTGCCAGCAGCCCCGCCGCCGGGTTTACCGGGGAGCTGTTTTTT.

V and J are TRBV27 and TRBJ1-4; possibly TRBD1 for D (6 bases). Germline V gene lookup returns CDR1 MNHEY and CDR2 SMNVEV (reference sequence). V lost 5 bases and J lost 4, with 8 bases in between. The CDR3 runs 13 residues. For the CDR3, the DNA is TGTGCCAGCAGTAGGGGGGATAATGAAAAACTGTTTTTT. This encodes CASSRGDNEKLFF.

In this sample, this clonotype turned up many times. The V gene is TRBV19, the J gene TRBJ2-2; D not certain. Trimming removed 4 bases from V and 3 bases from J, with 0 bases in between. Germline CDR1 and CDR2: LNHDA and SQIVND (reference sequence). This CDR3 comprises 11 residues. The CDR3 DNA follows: TGTGCCAGTAGTAACACCGGGGAGCTGTTTTTT. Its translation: CASSNTGELFF.

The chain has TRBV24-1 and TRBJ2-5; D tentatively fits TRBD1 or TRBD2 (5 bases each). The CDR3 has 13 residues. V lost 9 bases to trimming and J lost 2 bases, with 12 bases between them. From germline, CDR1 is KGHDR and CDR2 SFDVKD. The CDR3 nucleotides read TGTGCCACCGCCGGGACGCCGCAAGAGACCCAGTACTTC. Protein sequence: CATAGTPQETQYF.

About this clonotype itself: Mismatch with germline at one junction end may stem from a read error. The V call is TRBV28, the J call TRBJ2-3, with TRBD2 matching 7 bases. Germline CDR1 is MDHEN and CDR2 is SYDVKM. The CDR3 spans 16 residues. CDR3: CARSWTSRTSTDTQYF. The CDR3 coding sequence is TGTGCCCGCAGTTGGACTAGTCGAACTAGCACAGATACGCAGTATTTT.

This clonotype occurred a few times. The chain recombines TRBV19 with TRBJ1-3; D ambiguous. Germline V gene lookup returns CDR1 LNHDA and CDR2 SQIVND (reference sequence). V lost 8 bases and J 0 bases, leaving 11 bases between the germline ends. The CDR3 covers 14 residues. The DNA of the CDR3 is TGTGCCAGTGGTCGAAAGAGCTCTGGAAACACCATATATTTT. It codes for CASGRKSSGNTIYF. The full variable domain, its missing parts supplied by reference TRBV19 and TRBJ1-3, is DGGITQSPKYLFRKEGQNVTLSCEQNLNHDAMYWYRQDPGQGLRLIYYSQIVNDFQKGDIAEGYSVSREKKESFPLTVTSAQKNPTAFYLCASGRKSSGNTIYFGEGSWLTVV.

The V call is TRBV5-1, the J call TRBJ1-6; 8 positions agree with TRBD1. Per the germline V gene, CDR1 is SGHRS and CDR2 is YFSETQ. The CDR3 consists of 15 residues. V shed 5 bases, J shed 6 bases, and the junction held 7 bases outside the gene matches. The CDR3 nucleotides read TGCGCCAGCAGTACCACGACAGGGGCTAATTCACCCCTCCACTTT. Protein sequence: CASSTTTGANSPLHF.